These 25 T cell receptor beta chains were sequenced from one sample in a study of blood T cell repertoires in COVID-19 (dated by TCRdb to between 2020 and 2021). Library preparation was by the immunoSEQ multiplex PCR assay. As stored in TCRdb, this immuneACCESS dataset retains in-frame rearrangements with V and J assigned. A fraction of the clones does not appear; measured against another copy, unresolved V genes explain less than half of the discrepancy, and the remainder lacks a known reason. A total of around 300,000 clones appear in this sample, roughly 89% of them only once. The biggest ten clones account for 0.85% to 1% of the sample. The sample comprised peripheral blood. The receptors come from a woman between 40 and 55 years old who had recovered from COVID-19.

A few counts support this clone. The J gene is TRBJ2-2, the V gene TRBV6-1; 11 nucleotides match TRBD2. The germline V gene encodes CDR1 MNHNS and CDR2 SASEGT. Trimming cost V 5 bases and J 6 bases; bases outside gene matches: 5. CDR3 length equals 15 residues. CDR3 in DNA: TGTGCCAGCAGTCTACTAGCGGGAGTTTCCGGGGAGCTGTTTTTT. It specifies CASSLLAGVSGELFF.

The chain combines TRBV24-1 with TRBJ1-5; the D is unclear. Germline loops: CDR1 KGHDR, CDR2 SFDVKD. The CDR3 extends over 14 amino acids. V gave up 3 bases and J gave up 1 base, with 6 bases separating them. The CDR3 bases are TGTGCCACCAGTGATGGGCAGAGCAATCAGCCCCAGCATTTT. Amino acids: CATSDGQSNQPQHF.

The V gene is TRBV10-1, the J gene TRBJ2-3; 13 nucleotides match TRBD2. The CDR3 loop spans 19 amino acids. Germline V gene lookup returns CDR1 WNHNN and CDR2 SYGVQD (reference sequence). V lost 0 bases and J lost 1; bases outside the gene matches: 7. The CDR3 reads CASSESTRTSGSRTDTQYF. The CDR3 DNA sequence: TGCGCCAGCAGTGAGTCGACTCGGACTAGCGGGAGCCGCACAGATACGCAGTATTTT.

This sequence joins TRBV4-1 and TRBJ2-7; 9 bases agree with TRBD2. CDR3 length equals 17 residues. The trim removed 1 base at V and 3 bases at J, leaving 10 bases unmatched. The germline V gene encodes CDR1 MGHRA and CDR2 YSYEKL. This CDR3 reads CASSQVRSSGDYYEQYF. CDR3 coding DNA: TGCGCCAGCAGCCAAGTACGGTCTAGCGGGGACTACTACGAGCAGTACTTC.

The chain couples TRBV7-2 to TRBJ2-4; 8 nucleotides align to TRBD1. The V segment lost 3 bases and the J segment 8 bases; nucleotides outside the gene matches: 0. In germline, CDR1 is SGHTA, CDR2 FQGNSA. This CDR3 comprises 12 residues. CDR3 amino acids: CASSLTGDIQYF. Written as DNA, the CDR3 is TGTGCCAGCAGCTTGACAGGGGACATTCAGTACTTC.

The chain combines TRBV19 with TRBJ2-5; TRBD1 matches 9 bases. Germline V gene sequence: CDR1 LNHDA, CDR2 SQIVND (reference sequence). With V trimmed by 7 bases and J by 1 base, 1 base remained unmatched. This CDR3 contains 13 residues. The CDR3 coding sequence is TGTGCCAGTATGGGACAGGGCCAAGAGACCCAGTACTTC. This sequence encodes CASMGQGQETQYF.

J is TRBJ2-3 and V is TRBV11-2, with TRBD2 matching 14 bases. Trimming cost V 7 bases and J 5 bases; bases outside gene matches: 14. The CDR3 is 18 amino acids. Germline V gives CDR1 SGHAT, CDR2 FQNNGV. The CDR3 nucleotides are TGTGCCAGCATCCAGGGACTAGCGGGAGTTTTTGGCGTAGATACGCAGTATTTT. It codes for CASIQGLAGVFGVDTQYF.

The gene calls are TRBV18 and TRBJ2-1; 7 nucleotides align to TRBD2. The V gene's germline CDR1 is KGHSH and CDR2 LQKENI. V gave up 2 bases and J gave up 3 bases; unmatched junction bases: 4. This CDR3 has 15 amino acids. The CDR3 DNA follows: TGTGCCAGCTCACCATCCAGCGGGAACTACAATGAGCAGTTCTTC. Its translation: CASSPSSGNYNEQFF.

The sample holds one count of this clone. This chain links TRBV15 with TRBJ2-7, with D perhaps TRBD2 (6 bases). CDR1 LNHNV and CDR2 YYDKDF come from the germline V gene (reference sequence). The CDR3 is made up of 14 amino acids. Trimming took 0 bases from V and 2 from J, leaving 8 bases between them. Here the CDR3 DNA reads TGTGCCACCAGCAGAGATGCGGGGCCCTACGAGCAGTACTTC. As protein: CATSRDAGPYEQYF.

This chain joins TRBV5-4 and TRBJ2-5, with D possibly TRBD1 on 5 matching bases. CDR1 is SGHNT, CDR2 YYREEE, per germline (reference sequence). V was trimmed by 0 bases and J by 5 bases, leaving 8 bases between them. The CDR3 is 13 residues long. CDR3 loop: CASSLVGVETQYF. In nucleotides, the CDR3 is TGTGCCAGCAGCTTGGTAGGGGTCGAGACCCAGTACTTC.

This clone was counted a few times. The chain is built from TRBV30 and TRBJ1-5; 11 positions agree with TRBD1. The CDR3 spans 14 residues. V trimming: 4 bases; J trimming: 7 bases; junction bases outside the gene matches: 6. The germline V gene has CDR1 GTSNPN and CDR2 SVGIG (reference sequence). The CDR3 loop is CAWNPGTGGQPQHF. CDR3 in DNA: TGTGCCTGGAACCCCGGGACAGGGGGGCAGCCCCAGCATTTT.

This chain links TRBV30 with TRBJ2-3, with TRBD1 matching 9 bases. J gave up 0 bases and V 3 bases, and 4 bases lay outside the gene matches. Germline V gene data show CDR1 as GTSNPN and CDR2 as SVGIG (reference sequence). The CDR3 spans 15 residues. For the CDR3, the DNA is TGTGCCTGGAGCCGGACAGGGGCCAGCACAGATACGCAGTATTTT. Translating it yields CAWSRTGASTDTQYF.

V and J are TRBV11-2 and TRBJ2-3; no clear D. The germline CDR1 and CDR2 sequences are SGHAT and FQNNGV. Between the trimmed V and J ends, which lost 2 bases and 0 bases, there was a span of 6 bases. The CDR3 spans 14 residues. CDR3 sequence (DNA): TGTGCCAGCAGCTTACCGGGTAGCACAGATACGCAGTATTTT. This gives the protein CASSLPGSTDTQYF. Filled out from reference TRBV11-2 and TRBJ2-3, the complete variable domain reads EAGVAQSPRYKIIEKRQSVAFWCNPISGHATLYWYQQILGQGPKLLIQFQNNGVVDDSQLPKDRFSAERLKGVDSTLKIQPAKLEDSAVYLCASSLPGSTDTQYFGPGTRLTVL.

The CDR3 sequence is CASSLSQPRWSTDTQYF. CDR3 bases: TGTGCCAGCAGTTTATCCCAGCCGCGGTGGAGCACAGATACGCAGTATTTT. The chain recombines TRBV28 with TRBJ2-3; D unresolved. Germline loops: CDR1 MDHEN, CDR2 SYDVKM. V shed 1 base and J shed 0 bases, with 14 bases lying between them. The CDR3 consists of 17 residues.

CDR3 region: CATSDPTSGRIGNTQYF. In DNA form, the CDR3 reads TGTGCCACCAGTGATCCCACTAGCGGGAGGATAGGTAATACGCAGTATTTT. The genes are TRBV24-1 and TRBJ2-3; 12 nucleotides agree with TRBD2. The germline V gene encodes CDR1 KGHDR and CDR2 SFDVKD. V shed 3 bases and J 7 bases; nucleotides not matched to a gene: 10. This CDR3 has 17 amino acids.

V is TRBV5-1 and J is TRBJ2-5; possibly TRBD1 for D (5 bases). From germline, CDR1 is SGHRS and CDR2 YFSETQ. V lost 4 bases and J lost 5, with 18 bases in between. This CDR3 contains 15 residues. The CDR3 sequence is CASSPRTGSGETQYF. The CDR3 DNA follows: TGCGCCAGCAGCCCGCGAACAGGCTCCGGGGAGACCCAGTACTTC. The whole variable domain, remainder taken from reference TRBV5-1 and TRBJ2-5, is KAGVTQTPRYLIKTRGQQVTLSCSPISGHRSVSWYQQTPGQGLQFLFEYFSETQRNKGNFPGRFSGRQFSNSRSEMNVSTLELGDSALYLCASSPRTGSGETQYFGPGTRLLVL.

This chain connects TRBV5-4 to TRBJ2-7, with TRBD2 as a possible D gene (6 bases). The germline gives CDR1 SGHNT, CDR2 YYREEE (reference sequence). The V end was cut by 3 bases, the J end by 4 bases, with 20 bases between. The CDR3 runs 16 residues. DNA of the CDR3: TGTGCCAGCAGCTCTCGGGGGTATCGAGAAGAGTACGAGCAGTACTTC. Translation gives CASSSRGYREEYEQYF.

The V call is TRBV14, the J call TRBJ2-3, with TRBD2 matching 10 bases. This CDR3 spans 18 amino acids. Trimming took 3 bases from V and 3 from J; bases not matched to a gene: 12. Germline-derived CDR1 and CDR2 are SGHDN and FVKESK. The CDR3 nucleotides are TGTGCCAGCAGCCAGGTCCCCCTAGCGGGAGTGTTTACAGATACGCAGTATTTT. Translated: CASSQVPLAGVFTDTQYF.

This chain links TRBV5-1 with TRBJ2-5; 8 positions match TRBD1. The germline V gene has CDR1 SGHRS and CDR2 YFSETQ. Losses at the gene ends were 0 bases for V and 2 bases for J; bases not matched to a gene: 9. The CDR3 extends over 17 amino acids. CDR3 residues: CASSLGQGAGRQETQYF. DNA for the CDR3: TGCGCCAGCAGCTTGGGGCAGGGGGCGGGAAGACAAGAGACCCAGTACTTC.

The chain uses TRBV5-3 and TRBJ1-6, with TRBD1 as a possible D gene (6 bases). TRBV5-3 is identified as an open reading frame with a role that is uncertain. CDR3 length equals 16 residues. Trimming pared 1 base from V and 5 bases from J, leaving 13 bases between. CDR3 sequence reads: CARSLTGKVNNSPLHF. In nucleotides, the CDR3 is TGTGCCAGAAGCTTGACAGGGAAGGTTAATAATTCACCCCTCCACTTT.

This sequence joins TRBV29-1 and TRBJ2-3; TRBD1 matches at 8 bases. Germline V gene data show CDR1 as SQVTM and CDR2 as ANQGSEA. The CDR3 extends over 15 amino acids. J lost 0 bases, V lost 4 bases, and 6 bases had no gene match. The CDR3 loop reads CSVVRGTGSTDTQYF. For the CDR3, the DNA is TGCAGCGTTGTCCGGGGGACAGGTAGCACAGATACGCAGTATTTT.

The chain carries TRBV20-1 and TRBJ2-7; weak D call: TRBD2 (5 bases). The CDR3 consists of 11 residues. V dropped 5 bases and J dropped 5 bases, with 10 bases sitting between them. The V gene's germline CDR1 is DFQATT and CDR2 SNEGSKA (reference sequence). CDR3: CSAHDGDEQYF. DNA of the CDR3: TGCAGTGCTCACGACGGGGACGAGCAGTACTTC.

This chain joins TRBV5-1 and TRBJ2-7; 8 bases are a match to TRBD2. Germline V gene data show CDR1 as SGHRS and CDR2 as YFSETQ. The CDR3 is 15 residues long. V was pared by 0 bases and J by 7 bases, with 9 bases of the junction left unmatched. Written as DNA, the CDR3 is TGCGCCAGCAGCTTGGGCCGGGAGGGCCCTCAGGAGCAGTACTTC. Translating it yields CASSLGREGPQEQYF.

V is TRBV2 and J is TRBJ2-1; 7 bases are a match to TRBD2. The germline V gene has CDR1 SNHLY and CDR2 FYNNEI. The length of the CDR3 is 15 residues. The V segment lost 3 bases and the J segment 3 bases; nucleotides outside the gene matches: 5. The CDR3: CASSDRSGGYNEQFF. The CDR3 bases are TGTGCCAGCAGTGACCGGTCGGGAGGCTACAATGAGCAGTTCTTC.

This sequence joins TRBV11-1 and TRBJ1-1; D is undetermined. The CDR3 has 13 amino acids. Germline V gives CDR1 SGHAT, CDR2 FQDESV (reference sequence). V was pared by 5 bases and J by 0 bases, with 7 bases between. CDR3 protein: CASSPDLNTEAFF. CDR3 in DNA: TGTGCCAGCAGCCCTGACTTGAACACTGAAGCTTTCTTT.